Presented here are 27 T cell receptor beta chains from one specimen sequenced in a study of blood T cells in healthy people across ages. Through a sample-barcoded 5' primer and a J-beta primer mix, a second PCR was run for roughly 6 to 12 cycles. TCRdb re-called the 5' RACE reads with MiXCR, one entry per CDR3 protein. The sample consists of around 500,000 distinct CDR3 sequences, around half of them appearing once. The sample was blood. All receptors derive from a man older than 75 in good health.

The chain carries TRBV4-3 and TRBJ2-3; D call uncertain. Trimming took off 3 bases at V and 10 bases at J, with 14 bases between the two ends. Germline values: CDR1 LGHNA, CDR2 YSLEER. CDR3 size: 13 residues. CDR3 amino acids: CASSQNSRASQYF. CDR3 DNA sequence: TGCGCCAGCAGCCAGAACTCCCGAGCCTCGCAGTATTTT.

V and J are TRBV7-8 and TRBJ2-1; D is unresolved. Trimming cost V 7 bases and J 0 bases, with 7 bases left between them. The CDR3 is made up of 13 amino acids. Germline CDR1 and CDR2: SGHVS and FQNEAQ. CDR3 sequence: CASTRSSYNEQFF. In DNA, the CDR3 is TGTGCCAGCACCAGGAGCTCCTACAATGAGCAGTTCTTC.

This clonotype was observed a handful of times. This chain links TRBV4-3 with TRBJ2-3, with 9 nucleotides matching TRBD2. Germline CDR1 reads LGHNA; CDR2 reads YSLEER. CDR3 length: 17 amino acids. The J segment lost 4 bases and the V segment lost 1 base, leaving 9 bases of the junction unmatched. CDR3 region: CASSQALAGRGADTQYF. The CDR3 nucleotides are TGCGCCAGCAGCCAAGCACTAGCGGGCCGGGGTGCAGATACGCAGTATTTT.

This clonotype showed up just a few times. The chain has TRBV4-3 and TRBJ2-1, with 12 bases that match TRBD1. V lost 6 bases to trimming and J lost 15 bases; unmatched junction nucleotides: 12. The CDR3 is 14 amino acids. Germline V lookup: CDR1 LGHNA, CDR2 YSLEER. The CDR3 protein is CASSLSPGQGAWFF. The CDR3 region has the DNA TGCGCCAGCAGTCTAAGTCCGGGACAGGGGGCATGGTTCTTC.

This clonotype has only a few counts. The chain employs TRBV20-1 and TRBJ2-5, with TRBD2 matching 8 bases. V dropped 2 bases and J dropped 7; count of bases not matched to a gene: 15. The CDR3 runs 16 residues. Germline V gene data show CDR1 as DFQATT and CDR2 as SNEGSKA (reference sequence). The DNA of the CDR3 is TGCAGTGCTAGAAAAGGACTAGCTGGCGCCCTTGGGACCCAGTACTTC. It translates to CSARKGLAGALGTQYF.

The CDR3 DNA follows: TGTGCCAGCAGCCCCTGGGGCAGGGATAATGAGCAGTTCTTC. Translation gives CASSPWGRDNEQFF. The chain has TRBV5-5 and TRBJ2-1; weak D call: TRBD1 (5 bases). The CDR3 loop spans 14 amino acids. Trimming took 4 bases from V and 7 from J, leaving 15 bases between them. Germline V CDR1 and CDR2: SGHKS, YYEKEE (reference sequence).

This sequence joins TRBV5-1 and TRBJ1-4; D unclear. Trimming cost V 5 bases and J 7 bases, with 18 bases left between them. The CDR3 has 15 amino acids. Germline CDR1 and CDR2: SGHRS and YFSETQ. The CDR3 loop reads CASRGTDPSGEKLFF. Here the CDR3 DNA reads TGCGCCAGCAGGGGAACGGACCCGTCGGGTGAAAAACTGTTTTTT. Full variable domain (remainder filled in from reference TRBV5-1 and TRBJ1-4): KAGVTQTPRYLIKTRGQQVTLSCSPISGHRSVSWYQQTPGQGLQFLFEYFSETQRNKGNFPGRFSGRQFSNSRSEMNVSTLELGDSALYLCASRGTDPSGEKLFFGSGTQLSVL.

The DNA of the CDR3 is TGCGCCAGCAGCCGAGGACAGACCACTGAAGCTTTCTTT. Translation gives CASSRGQTTEAFF. This chain uses TRBV4-1 with TRBJ1-1; weak D call: TRBD1 (6 bases). Trimming stripped 4 bases from V and 4 bases from J, with 10 bases between. Per germline, CDR1 MGHRA and CDR2 YSYEKL. The CDR3 has 13 residues.

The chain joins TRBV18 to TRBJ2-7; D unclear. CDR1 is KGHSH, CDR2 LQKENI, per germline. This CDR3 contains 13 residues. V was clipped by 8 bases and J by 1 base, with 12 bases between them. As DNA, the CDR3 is TGTGCCAGCCGGCCGGGCAGTTCCTACGAGCAGTACTTC. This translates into CASRPGSSYEQYF.

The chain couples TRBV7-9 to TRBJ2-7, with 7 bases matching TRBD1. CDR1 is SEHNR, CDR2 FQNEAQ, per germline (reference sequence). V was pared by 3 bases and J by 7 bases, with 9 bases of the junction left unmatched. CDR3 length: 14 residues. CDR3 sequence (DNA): TGTGCCAGCAGCTTTCCCCACAGGGGTAGTGAGCAGTACTTC. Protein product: CASSFPHRGSEQYF.

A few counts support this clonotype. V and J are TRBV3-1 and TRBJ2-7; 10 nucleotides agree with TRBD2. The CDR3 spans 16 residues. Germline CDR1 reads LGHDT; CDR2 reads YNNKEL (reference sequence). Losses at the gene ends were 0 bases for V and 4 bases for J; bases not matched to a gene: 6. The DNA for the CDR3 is TGTGCCAGCAGCCAAGACGACGGACTAGCGGCATACGAGCAGTACTTC. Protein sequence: CASSQDDGLAAYEQYF.

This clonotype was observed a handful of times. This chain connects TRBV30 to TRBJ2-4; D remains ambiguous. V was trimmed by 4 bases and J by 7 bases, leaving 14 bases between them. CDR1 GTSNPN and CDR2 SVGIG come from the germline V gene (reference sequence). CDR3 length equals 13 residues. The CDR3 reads CAWTSLPGNIQYF. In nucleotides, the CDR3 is TGTGCCTGGACCTCGCTACCTGGGAACATTCAGTACTTC.

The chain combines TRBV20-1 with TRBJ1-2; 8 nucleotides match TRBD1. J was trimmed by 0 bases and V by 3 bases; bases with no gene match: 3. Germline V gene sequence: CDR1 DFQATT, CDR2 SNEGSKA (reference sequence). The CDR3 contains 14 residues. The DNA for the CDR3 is TGCAGTGCTAGGGGACAGGTGTCTAACTATGGCTACACCTTC. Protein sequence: CSARGQVSNYGYTF.

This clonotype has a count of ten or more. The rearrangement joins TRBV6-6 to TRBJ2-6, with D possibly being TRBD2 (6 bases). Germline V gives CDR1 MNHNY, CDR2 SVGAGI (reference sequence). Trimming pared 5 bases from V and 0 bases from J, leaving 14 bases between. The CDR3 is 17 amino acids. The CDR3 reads CASSPDAGRSGANVLTF. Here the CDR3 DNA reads TGTGCCAGCAGTCCGGATGCGGGACGCTCTGGGGCCAACGTCCTGACTTTC.

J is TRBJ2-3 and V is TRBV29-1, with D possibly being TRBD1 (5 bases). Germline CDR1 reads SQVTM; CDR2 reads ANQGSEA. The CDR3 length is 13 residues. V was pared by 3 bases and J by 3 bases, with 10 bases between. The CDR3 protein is CSVDRVGTDTQYF. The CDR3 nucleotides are TGCAGCGTTGACAGGGTTGGGACAGATACGCAGTATTTT.

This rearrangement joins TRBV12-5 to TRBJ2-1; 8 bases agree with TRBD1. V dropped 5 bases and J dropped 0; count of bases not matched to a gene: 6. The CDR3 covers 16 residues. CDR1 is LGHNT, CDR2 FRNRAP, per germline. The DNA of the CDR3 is TGTGCTAGTGGTGGCAGGGGGCCCGACTCCTACAATGAGCAGTTCTTC. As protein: CASGGRGPDSYNEQFF. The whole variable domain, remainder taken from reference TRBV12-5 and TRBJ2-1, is DARVTQTPRHKVTEMGQEVTMRCQPILGHNTVFWYRQTMMQGLELLAYFRNRAPLDDSGMPKDRFSAEMPDATLATLKIQPSEPRDSAVYFCASGGRGPDSYNEQFFGPGTRLTVL.

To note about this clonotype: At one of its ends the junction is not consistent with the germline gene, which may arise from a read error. This CDR3 is CASSRDSSSSHEQYF. CDR3 in DNA: TGTGCCAGCAGTCGGGACAGCTCAAGCTCCCACGAGCAGTACTTC. This rearrangement joins TRBV6-5 to TRBJ2-7, with 7 bases identical to TRBD1. The CDR3 is 15 amino acids. The germline CDR1 and CDR2 sequences are MNHEY and SVGAGI.

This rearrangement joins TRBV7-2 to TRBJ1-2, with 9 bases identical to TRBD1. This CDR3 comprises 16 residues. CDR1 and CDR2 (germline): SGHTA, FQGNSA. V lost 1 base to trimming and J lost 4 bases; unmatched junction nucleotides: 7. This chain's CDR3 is CASSLVGRDRAYGYTF. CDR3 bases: TGTGCCAGCAGCTTAGTCGGGCGGGACAGGGCCTATGGCTACACCTTC.

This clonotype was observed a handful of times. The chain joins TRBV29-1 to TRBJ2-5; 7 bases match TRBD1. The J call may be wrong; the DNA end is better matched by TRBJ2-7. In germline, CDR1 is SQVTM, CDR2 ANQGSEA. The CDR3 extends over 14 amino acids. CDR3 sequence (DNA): TGCAGCGTCCAAGGGGGCTATGGGGTTCACGAGCAGTACTTC. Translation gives CSVQGGYGVHEQYF.

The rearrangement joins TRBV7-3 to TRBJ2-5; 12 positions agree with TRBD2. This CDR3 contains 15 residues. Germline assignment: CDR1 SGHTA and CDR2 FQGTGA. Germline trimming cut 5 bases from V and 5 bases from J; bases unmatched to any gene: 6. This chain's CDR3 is CASSTTSGSAETQYF. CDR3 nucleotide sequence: TGTGCCAGCAGCACGACTAGCGGGAGTGCGGAGACCCAGTACTTC.

The CDR3 is CASSEGGRPDYGYTF. In DNA, the CDR3 is TGTGCCAGCAGTGAAGGGGGGCGCCCGGACTATGGCTACACCTTC. This chain links TRBV25-1 with TRBJ1-2; TRBD1 might be the D (6 bases). Germline lookup yields CDR1 MGHDK and CDR2 SYGVNS. Trimming stripped 2 bases from V and 3 bases from J, with 13 bases between. CDR3 length: 15 residues.

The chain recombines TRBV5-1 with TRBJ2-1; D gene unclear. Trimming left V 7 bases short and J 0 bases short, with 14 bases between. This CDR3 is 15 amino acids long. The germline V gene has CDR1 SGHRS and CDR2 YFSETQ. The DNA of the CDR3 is TGCGCCAGCGGCACCCCTGGAAGCTCCTACAATGAGCAGTTCTTC. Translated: CASGTPGSSYNEQFF.

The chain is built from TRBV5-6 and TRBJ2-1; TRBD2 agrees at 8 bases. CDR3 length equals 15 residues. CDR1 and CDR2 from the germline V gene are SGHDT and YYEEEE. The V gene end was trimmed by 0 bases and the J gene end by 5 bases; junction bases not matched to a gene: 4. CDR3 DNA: TGTGCCAGCAGCTTGGGTGGACTAGCCCACAATGAGCAGTTCTTC. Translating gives CASSLGGLAHNEQFF.

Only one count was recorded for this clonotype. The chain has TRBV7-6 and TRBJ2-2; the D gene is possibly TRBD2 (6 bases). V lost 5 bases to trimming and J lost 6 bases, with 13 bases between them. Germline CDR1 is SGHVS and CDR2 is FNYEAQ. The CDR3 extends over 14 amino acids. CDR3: CASSHHGGAGELFF. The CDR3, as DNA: TGTGCCAGCAGCCACCACGGGGGAGCCGGGGAGCTGTTTTTT.

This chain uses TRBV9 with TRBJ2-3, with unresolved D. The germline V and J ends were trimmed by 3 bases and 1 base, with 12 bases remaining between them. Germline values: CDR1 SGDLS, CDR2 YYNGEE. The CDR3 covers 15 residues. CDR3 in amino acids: CASSGGLFGTDTQYF. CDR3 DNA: TGTGCCAGCAGCGGTGGGCTATTCGGCACAGATACGCAGTATTTT.

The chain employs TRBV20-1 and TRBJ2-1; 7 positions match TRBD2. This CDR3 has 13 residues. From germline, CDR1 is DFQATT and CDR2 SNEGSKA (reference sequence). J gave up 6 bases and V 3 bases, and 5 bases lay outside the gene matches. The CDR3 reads CSASRDYSNEQFF. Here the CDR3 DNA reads TGCAGTGCTAGCCGGGACTATTCCAATGAGCAGTTCTTC.

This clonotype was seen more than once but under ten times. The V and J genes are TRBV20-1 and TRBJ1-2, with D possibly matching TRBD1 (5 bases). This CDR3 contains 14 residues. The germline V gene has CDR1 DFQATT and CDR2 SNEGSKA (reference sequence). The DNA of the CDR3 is TGCTCCCCCCGGGGGGGGTGGGACGACTATGGCTACACCTTC. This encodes CSPRGGWDDYGYTF.